Presented here are 2 T cell receptor beta chains from one specimen sequenced in a study of OX40 agonist ivuxolimab in advanced cancers. The table came from immunoSEQ multiplex PCR; TCRdb's copy has only in-frame clones and leaves some out. This sample has about 68,000 clones, with 91% found just once. The material sequenced was CD4+ or CD8+ T cells sorted from blood, taken in a trial of the OX40 agonist ivuxolimab. The receptors were sampled from an adult with an advanced solid tumor such as melanoma, head and neck, liver or kidney cancer.

This CDR3 reads CASSLGLAGGHEQFF. The DNA for the CDR3 is TGTGCCAGCAGCTTGGGACTAGCGGGAGGTCATGAGCAGTTCTTC. This chain connects TRBV5-6 to TRBJ2-1; 13 bases match TRBD2. Trimming removed 0 bases from V and 8 bases from J; junction bases left unmatched: 2. Germline V gene data show CDR1 as SGHDT and CDR2 as YYEEEE. CDR3 length: 15 amino acids.

As DNA, the CDR3 is TGTGCCAGCAGTGATTTAGGGGGCCCAGCTGAAGCTTTCTTT. Translating gives CASSDLGGPAEAFF. The J gene is TRBJ1-1, the V gene TRBV6-1; TRBD1 matches at 7 bases. CDR3 length: 14 amino acids. Trimming removed 3 bases from V and 6 bases from J; junction bases left unmatched: 7. The germline CDR1 and CDR2 sequences are MNHNS and SASEGT.